The 18 T cell receptor beta chains reported below all come from one sample, sequenced in a study of shared clonotypes between healthy human individuals. Only in-frame clones appear in the TCRdb table, and some are missing; sequencing was by immunoSEQ multiplex PCR. The repertoire holds about 2.3 million clones, with just under 95% as singletons. Sequenced sample: naive CD4+ T cells from PBMCs. Subset in this sample: CD45RA+ positively selected. The origin of the receptors is a young man in good health. Some clones in this sample may be carry-over from other donors' samples.

The chain carries TRBV7-9 and TRBJ2-4; 7 nucleotides match TRBD1. Trimming took 3 bases from V and 8 from J; bases not matched to a gene: 7. The CDR3 runs 14 residues. CDR1 is SEHNR, CDR2 FQNEAQ, per germline (reference sequence). The chain's CDR3 is CASSFSTGTDIQYF. CDR3 sequence (DNA): TGTGCCAGCAGCTTCTCGACAGGGACAGACATTCAGTACTTC.

The rearrangement uses TRBV7-2 and TRBJ2-3; no clear D. The CDR3 is 14 residues long. Germline CDR1 is SGHTA and CDR2 is FQGNSA. V was shortened by 0 bases and J by 2 bases, with 6 bases between the two germline ends. The CDR3 bases are TGTGCCAGCAGCTTAGCGCATTCCACAGATACGCAGTATTTT. It codes for CASSLAHSTDTQYF.

This sequence joins TRBV5-1 and TRBJ1-1, with a weak D call TRBD1 (5 bases). This CDR3 region has 15 residues. The V gene's germline CDR1 is SGHRS and CDR2 YFSETQ. V dropped 4 bases and J dropped 2 bases, with 15 bases sitting between them. The CDR3 spells CASSLPSGDNTEAFF. DNA of the CDR3: TGCGCCAGCAGCCTTCCCTCGGGGGACAACACTGAAGCTTTCTTT. Full variable domain (outside the CDR3, taken from reference TRBV5-1 and TRBJ1-1): KAGVTQTPRYLIKTRGQQVTLSCSPISGHRSVSWYQQTPGQGLQFLFEYFSETQRNKGNFPGRFSGRQFSNSRSEMNVSTLELGDSALYLCASSLPSGDNTEAFFGQGTRLTVV.

A single count supports this clone. V gene TRBV5-1 combines with J gene TRBJ2-3; D not resolved. This CDR3 is built from 14 residues. Per the germline V gene, CDR1 is SGHRS and CDR2 is YFSETQ. V was clipped by 4 bases and J by 1 base, with 10 bases between them. The CDR3 coding sequence is TGCGCCAGCAGCCGCCGAATGGGCACAGATACGCAGTATTTT. Its protein is CASSRRMGTDTQYF.

The V call is TRBV5-1, the J call TRBJ1-5; 7 bases line up with TRBD1. Per the germline V gene, CDR1 is SGHRS and CDR2 is YFSETQ. The CDR3 sequence is 15 residues long. Trimming took 3 bases from V and 3 from J; bases not matched to a gene: 6. The CDR3 here is CASSWTGTDNQPQHF. CDR3 in DNA: TGCGCCAGCAGCTGGACCGGGACAGACAATCAGCCCCAGCATTTT.

The chain combines TRBV5-4 with TRBJ2-1; D unclear. V shed 7 bases and J shed 9 bases, with 8 bases lying between them. Per the germline V gene, CDR1 is SGHNT and CDR2 is YYREEE (reference sequence). CDR3 length: 10 residues. CDR3 nucleotides: TGTGCCAGCGGATCGCGTGAGCAGTTCTTC. Translation: CASGSREQFF.

DNA of the CDR3: TGTGCCAGCCGACCTCAAGGCTACGAGCAGTACTTC. This gives the protein CASRPQGYEQYF. V gene TRBV21-1 combines with J gene TRBJ2-7. TRBV21-1 corresponds to a pseudogene. This CDR3 region has 12 residues.

The rearrangement links TRBV28 to TRBJ1-4, with D tentatively TRBD1 (5 bases). CDR1 and CDR2 (germline): MDHEN, SYDVKM. The CDR3 runs 15 residues. V lost 9 bases to trimming and J lost 8 bases, with 22 bases between them. CDR3 nucleotide sequence: TGTGCCAGTGGGGGATCGGGACTTGGGAGGGAAAAACTGTTTTTT. Encoded protein: CASGGSGLGREKLFF.

A word on this clone: Distinct nucleotide sequences in the sample also encode this CDR3. J is TRBJ2-2 and V is TRBV7-3, with 7 bases lining up with TRBD1. J lost 2 bases, V lost 5 bases, and 2 bases had no gene match. The CDR3 is made up of 14 amino acids. Germline CDR1 is SGHTA and CDR2 is FQGTGA. CDR3 loop: CASSRQGNTGELFF. The CDR3 bases are TGTGCCAGCAGCCGACAGGGTAACACCGGGGAGCTGTTTTTT.

The chain carries TRBV6-5 and TRBJ2-7; D unresolved. V lost 6 bases and J lost 4, with 7 bases in between. Per the germline V gene, CDR1 is MNHEY and CDR2 is SVGAGI. This CDR3 is built from 11 residues. CDR3 nucleotides: TGTGCCAGCAGCGGCCCTTACGAGCAGTACTTC. Its protein product is CASSGPYEQYF.

Here the CDR3 reads CASRTGLGGNTIYF. DNA for the CDR3: TGTGCCAGCAGGACAGGGCTGGGTGGAAACACCATATATTTT. The chain employs TRBV28 and TRBJ1-3; 7 bases map to TRBD1. V lost 6 bases to trimming and J lost 3 bases; unmatched junction nucleotides: 5. The CDR3 consists of 14 residues. The V gene's germline CDR1 is MDHEN and CDR2 SYDVKM.

This chain links TRBV19 with TRBJ2-1; D is unresolved. The CDR3 is made up of 14 amino acids. CDR1 and CDR2 (germline): LNHDA, SQIVND (reference sequence). V was pared by 6 bases and J by 6 bases, with 15 bases between. The CDR3 DNA is TGTGCCAGTAGGACTCGATGGGAAGGCAATGAGCAGTTCTTC. This sequence encodes CASRTRWEGNEQFF.

The V and J genes are TRBV27 and TRBJ1-2; possibly TRBD1 for D (6 bases). Trimming left V 8 bases short and J 6 bases short, with 22 bases between. Per germline, CDR1 MNHEY and CDR2 SMNVEV (reference sequence). The CDR3 spans 15 residues. As DNA, the CDR3 is TGTGCCAGCGGGAAATCGGGGACACGGGGCGATGGCTACACCTTC. This translates into CASGKSGTRGDGYTF.

The chain employs TRBV19 and TRBJ2-4, with 7 bases matching TRBD1. J gave up 5 bases and V 10 bases, and 5 bases lay outside the gene matches. The CDR3 runs to 12 residues. Looked up from germline, CDR1 is LNHDA and CDR2 is SQIVND (reference sequence). Here the CDR3 reads CATRDRENIQYF. CDR3 DNA sequence: TGTGCCACCCGGGACAGAGAAAACATTCAGTACTTC.

V gene TRBV5-6 combines with J gene TRBJ2-7, with 10 bases identical to TRBD1. Germline V gives CDR1 SGHDT, CDR2 YYEEEE. Germline trimming cut 4 bases from V and 2 bases from J; bases unmatched to any gene: 6. This CDR3 is built from 15 residues. CDR3 protein: CASSGGTGVTYEQYF. CDR3 DNA: TGTGCCAGCAGCGGGGGGACAGGGGTGACCTACGAGCAGTACTTC.

The rearrangement links TRBV7-9 to TRBJ2-7; D perhaps matches TRBD1 (6 bases). The CDR3 runs to 14 residues. Trimming took off 4 bases at V and 3 bases at J, with 13 bases between the two ends. Germline assignment: CDR1 SEHNR and CDR2 FQNEAQ (reference sequence). CDR3 in DNA: TGTGCCAGCAGCTCGCGGACAGCCGGCTACGAGCAGTACTTC. It specifies CASSSRTAGYEQYF.

The CDR3 coding sequence is TGTGCCAGCAGTCCAGGACTTGTAGATGAGCAGTTCTTC. Its translation: CASSPGLVDEQFF. The gene calls are TRBV28 and TRBJ2-1, with D possibly matching TRBD2 (5 bases). Trimming took off 5 bases at V and 8 bases at J, with 13 bases between the two ends. The germline gives CDR1 MDHEN, CDR2 SYDVKM. CDR3 length: 13 residues.

The chain joins TRBV5-8 to TRBJ1-1; D may be TRBD1 (5 bases). V shed 0 bases and J shed 0 bases, with 12 bases lying between them. The CDR3 runs to 16 residues. CDR1 is SGHTS, CDR2 YDEGEE, per germline. For the CDR3, the DNA is TGTGCCAGCAGCTTGGTTAAAGGGGCCATGAACACTGAAGCTTTCTTT. This sequence encodes CASSLVKGAMNTEAFF.